This entry lists 8 T cell receptor beta chains sequenced from one sample in a study of T cell changes during pregnancy in multiple sclerosis. Sequencing used immunoSEQ multiplex PCR; TCRdb keeps in-frame clones, though not all of them. The top ten clones hold about 0.22% of a sample with more than 65,000 clones, more than 80% of them seen once. The material was CD4+ T cells from peripheral blood mononuclear cells, obtained before pregnancy. These receptors all come from a female donor with multiple sclerosis, enrolled in a pregnancy study.

The chain has TRBV7-3 and TRBJ2-7, with D possibly matching TRBD1 (5 bases). Germline assignment: CDR1 SGHTA and CDR2 FQGTGA. V was clipped by 1 base and J by 1 base, with 11 bases between them. The CDR3 spans 15 residues. This chain's CDR3 is CASSLKLGHSYEQYF. The CDR3 coding sequence is TGTGCCAGCAGCTTAAAACTTGGACATTCCTACGAGCAGTACTTC.

V is TRBV30 and J is TRBJ2-7; TRBD2 matches at 7 bases. The CDR3 runs to 11 residues. Per the germline V gene, CDR1 is GTSNPN and CDR2 is SVGIG (reference sequence). Trimming took 7 bases from V and 7 from J; bases not matched to a gene: 7. This chain's CDR3 is CALGRAGEQYF. Here the CDR3 DNA reads TGTGCCTTGGGGAGGGCCGGGGAGCAGTACTTC.

The CDR3 region is CASSSPGVETQYF. The DNA for the CDR3 is TGTGCCAGCAGCTCCCCGGGGGTAGAGACCCAGTACTTC. The chain combines TRBV5-5 with TRBJ2-5; possibly TRBD2 for D (6 bases). Germline-derived CDR1 and CDR2 are SGHKS and YYEKEE (reference sequence). Deletions cut 3 bases from V and 4 bases from J, with 10 bases between. This CDR3 region has 13 residues.

The chain has TRBV9 and TRBJ2-3; the match to TRBD2 covers 10 bases. J was trimmed by 1 base and V by 0 bases; bases with no gene match: 5. This CDR3 is built from 17 residues. Germline V lookup: CDR1 SGDLS, CDR2 YYNGEE. The CDR3 reads CASSVEGLADGTDTQYF. The CDR3 DNA reads TGTGCCAGCAGCGTAGAAGGACTAGCGGATGGCACAGATACGCAGTATTTT.

A single count supports this clone. The gene calls are TRBV6-6 and TRBJ1-4; TRBD1 might be the D (5 bases). From germline, CDR1 is MNHNY and CDR2 SVGAGI (reference sequence). CDR3 length: 15 residues. V lost 2 bases and J 8 bases, leaving 15 bases between the germline ends. CDR3 protein: CASSYRAGRGEKLFF. The CDR3 bases are TGTGCCAGCAGTTACAGGGCGGGGCGAGGGGAAAAACTGTTTTTT.

The chain joins TRBV18 to TRBJ2-2; D is undetermined. Germline V gives CDR1 KGHSH, CDR2 LQKENI. Trimming cost V 2 bases and J 0 bases, with 10 bases left between them. There are 16 residues in the CDR3. The CDR3 here is CASSPGPTANTGELFF. CDR3 nucleotides: TGTGCCAGCTCACCAGGGCCCACGGCGAACACCGGGGAGCTGTTTTTT.

The chain combines TRBV5-1 with TRBJ2-3, with 11 bases fitting TRBD1. V lost 7 bases and J lost 3; bases outside the gene matches: 10. Per germline, CDR1 SGHRS and CDR2 YFSETQ. The CDR3 totals 16 residues. The CDR3 DNA reads TGCGCCAGCCAGCTCCGGACAGGGGGCTTGACAGATACGCAGTATTTT. It specifies CASQLRTGGLTDTQYF.

The chain is built from TRBV7-2 and TRBJ2-1; 11 bases fit TRBD2. This CDR3 region has 16 residues. Germline V gene lookup returns CDR1 SGHTA and CDR2 FQGNSA. After removal of 1 base from V and 10 bases from J, the junction contained 9 bases not matched to a gene. The CDR3 reads CASSLVASGRRGEQFF. DNA for the CDR3: TGTGCCAGCAGCTTAGTTGCTAGCGGGAGGCGAGGCGAGCAGTTCTTC.